The 29 T cell receptor beta chains below were found in one sample sequenced in a study of CD8+ T cells in alopecia areata. cDNA serving as the sequencing template came from extracted, reverse transcribed RNA. Generated by immunoSEQ multiplex PCR, the TCRdb table keeps only in-frame clones and is missing some. Among roughly 150,000 clones listed, 55% were seen once. Sequenced material: CD4+ T cells sorted from blood. The receptors shown here come from a human donor in good health.

This clone was seen a few times. The gene calls are TRBV5-1 and TRBJ2-3; D perhaps matches TRBD2 (5 bases). The CDR3 spans 12 residues. The V gene's germline CDR1 is SGHRS and CDR2 YFSETQ. V shed 0 bases and J shed 14 bases, with 13 bases lying between them. The CDR3 bases are TGCGCCAGCAGCTTGGAATCCGCGGAGGCGTATTTT. It yields the protein CASSLESAEAYF.

In its sample, this clone was seen once. The V gene is TRBV25-1, the J gene TRBJ2-1, with 9 bases aligning to TRBD1. The CDR3 loop spans 14 amino acids. J was trimmed by 7 bases and V by 3 bases; bases with no gene match: 4. Germline values: CDR1 MGHDK, CDR2 SYGVNS. CDR3 sequence: CASSDRTGVNEQFF. The CDR3 region has the DNA TGTGCCAGCAGTGACCGGACAGGGGTTAATGAGCAGTTCTTC.

The genes are TRBV29-1 and TRBJ2-3; TRBD2 is a possible D gene (6 bases). Germline loops: CDR1 SQVTM, CDR2 ANQGSEA. CDR3 length equals 14 residues. CDR3 in amino acids: CPGRRGRRTDTQYF. The CDR3 region has the DNA TGCCCGGGAAGGAGGGGAAGGCGCACAGATACGCAGTATTTT.

DNA of the CDR3: TGTGCCAGCAGTGGATCCTTTCTAGCGACCACAGATACGCAGTATTTT. Its translation: CASSGSFLATTDTQYF. The chain links TRBV27 to TRBJ2-3; possibly TRBD2 for D (6 bases). There are 16 residues in the CDR3. CDR1 is MNHEY and CDR2 is SMNVEV in the germline V gene (reference sequence). Trimming took 5 bases from V and 2 from J, leaving 17 bases between them.

V gene TRBV2 combines with J gene TRBJ2-7; D ambiguous. Trimming stripped 4 bases from V and 1 base from J, with 8 bases between. The CDR3 has 13 residues. The germline gives CDR1 SNHLY, CDR2 FYNNEI. This CDR3 is CASSGRRSYEQYF. DNA for the CDR3: TGTGCCAGCAGTGGTCGGAGATCCTACGAGCAGTACTTC. The entire variable domain, with the rest obtained from reference TRBV2 and TRBJ2-7, is as follows: EPEVTQTPSHQVTQMGQEVILRCVPISNHLYFYWYRQILGQKVEFLVSFYNNEISEKSEIFDDQFSVERPDGSNFTLKIRSTKLEDSAMYFCASSGRRSYEQYFGPGTRLTVT.

This clone has just a few counts. The V and J genes are TRBV27 and TRBJ2-2, with 9 bases fitting TRBD2. Trimming took 6 bases from V and 7 from J; bases not matched to a gene: 12. This CDR3 contains 16 residues. CDR1 and CDR2 (germline): MNHEY, SMNVEV (reference sequence). The CDR3 here is CASRGPAGGLGGELFF. The CDR3, as DNA: TGTGCCAGCAGAGGTCCGGCGGGAGGGCTTGGCGGGGAGCTGTTTTTT.

In its sample, this clone was seen once. The chain links TRBV12-5 to TRBJ1-2, with a weak D call TRBD1 (5 bases). The CDR3 totals 12 residues. The V end lost 4 bases, the J end lost 8 bases, and 11 bases lay between the germline ends. Germline-derived CDR1 and CDR2 are LGHNT and FRNRAP. The CDR3 bases are TGTGCTAGTGGTTCTGGGACCGGCGGCTACACCTTC. Encoded protein: CASGSGTGGYTF. Filled out from reference TRBV12-5 and TRBJ1-2, the complete variable domain reads DARVTQTPRHKVTEMGQEVTMRCQPILGHNTVFWYRQTMMQGLELLAYFRNRAPLDDSGMPKDRFSAEMPDATLATLKIQPSEPRDSAVYFCASGSGTGGYTFGSGTRLTVV.

DNA of the CDR3: TGCGCCAGCAGCTTGGGTCTAGCAAGCACAGATACGCAGTATTTT. As protein: CASSLGLASTDTQYF. This chain joins TRBV5-1 and TRBJ2-3; perhaps TRBD2 as D (5 bases). In germline, CDR1 is SGHRS, CDR2 YFSETQ. The CDR3 is 15 residues long. Trimming took off 0 bases at V and 0 bases at J, with 8 bases between the two ends.

This clone has only one observation. This chain joins TRBV4-1 and TRBJ2-7; perhaps TRBD2 as D (5 bases). The CDR3 contains 14 residues. Germline CDR1 and CDR2: MGHRA and YSYEKL. The ends were cut back, 1 base at V and 3 bases at J, with 10 bases in the middle. In DNA, the CDR3 is TGCGCCAGCAGCCAAGGGAGGTTCGACTACGAGCAGTACTTC. Amino acids: CASSQGRFDYEQYF.

The gene calls are TRBV29-1 and TRBJ1-1, with TRBD1 matching over 7 bases. The CDR3 is 14 amino acids. After removal of 7 bases from V and 1 base from J, the junction contained 9 bases not matched to a gene. CDR1 SQVTM and CDR2 ANQGSEA come from the germline V gene. CDR3 DNA: TGCAGCGCCGCGACAGGGACGGAGAACACTGAAGCTTTCTTT. This codes for CSAATGTENTEAFF.

The rearrangement uses TRBV5-1 and TRBJ2-2; D is undetermined. The germline V gene encodes CDR1 SGHRS and CDR2 YFSETQ. V lost 0 bases and J 7 bases, leaving 10 bases between the germline ends. The CDR3 length is 14 residues. The CDR3 nucleotides read TGCGCCAGCAGCTTGGCCGTATCTATCGGGGAGCTGTTTTTT. As protein: CASSLAVSIGELFF.

The V gene is TRBV7-9, the J gene TRBJ2-1; 11 bases fit TRBD1. Germline V gene sequence: CDR1 SEHNR, CDR2 FQNEAQ (reference sequence). The V segment lost 4 bases and the J segment 6 bases; nucleotides outside the gene matches: 2. CDR3 size: 14 residues. The CDR3 region has the DNA TGTGCCAGCAGCTGGGACAGGGGGATCAATGAGCAGTTCTTC. Translation: CASSWDRGINEQFF.

This clone showed up just a few times. V gene TRBV19 combines with J gene TRBJ1-1, with a weak D call TRBD1 (5 bases). Trimming removed 3 bases at V and 1 base at J, with 24 bases between. This CDR3 spans 19 amino acids. The germline CDR1 and CDR2 sequences are LNHDA and SQIVND (reference sequence). The CDR3 DNA follows: TGTGCCAGTAGTATTAAAGGGGTGCCGACCCCCCCGGCGAACACTGAAGCTTTCTTT. Its protein is CASSIKGVPTPPANTEAFF.

This sequence joins TRBV2 and TRBJ2-1; a weak D match, TRBD1 (5 bases). CDR1 and CDR2 from the germline V gene are SNHLY and FYNNEI. The CDR3 totals 14 residues. V was trimmed by 4 bases and J by 12 bases, leaving 19 bases between them. This CDR3 is CASSGGRVPQGQFF. The DNA of the CDR3 is TGTGCCAGCAGTGGAGGCAGGGTCCCTCAGGGGCAGTTCTTC. The full variable domain, completed using reference TRBV2 and TRBJ2-1, is EPEVTQTPSHQVTQMGQEVILRCVPISNHLYFYWYRQILGQKVEFLVSFYNNEISEKSEIFDDQFSVERPDGSNFTLKIRSTKLEDSAMYFCASSGGRVPQGQFFGPGTRLTVL.

The chain recombines TRBV7-2 with TRBJ2-3; 11 bases match TRBD2. With 5 bases clipped from V and 1 base from J, the junction kept 14 bases outside the gene matches. CDR3 length equals 19 residues. Germline CDR1 SGHTA, CDR2 FQGNSA. DNA for the CDR3: TGTGCCAGCAGCCGACCGTTAGCGGGAGGGCTCATCCGCACAGATACGCAGTATTTT. This gives the protein CASSRPLAGGLIRTDTQYF.

The chain is built from TRBV15 and TRBJ1-5, with D perhaps TRBD1 (6 bases). This CDR3 region has 16 residues. Trimming left V 0 bases short and J 5 bases short, with 14 bases between. CDR1 and CDR2 (germline): LNHNV, YYDKDF (reference sequence). CDR3 coding DNA: TGTGCCACCAGCAGAGACGCAGGGGCCTCATATCAGCCCCAGCATTTT. It encodes CATSRDAGASYQPQHF.

CDR3 sequence reads: CASSLPLGEAKNIQYF. DNA for the CDR3: TGCGCCAGCAGCTTGCCCCTTGGTGAAGCCAAAAACATTCAGTACTTC. This sequence joins TRBV5-1 and TRBJ2-4; D is undetermined. This CDR3 spans 16 amino acids. Germline-derived CDR1 and CDR2 are SGHRS and YFSETQ. V was pared by 1 base and J by 0 bases, with 11 bases between.

V and J are TRBV6-1 and TRBJ1-1; D is ambiguous. This CDR3 comprises 13 residues. Germline CDR1 reads MNHNS; CDR2 reads SASEGT. Trimming shortened V by 7 bases and J by 0 bases, and 9 bases separated the two germline ends. The CDR3 region has the DNA TGTGCCAGCACACTGAAAATGAACACTGAAGCTTTCTTT. Amino acid sequence: CASTLKMNTEAFF.

J is TRBJ1-1 and V is TRBV30; D is ambiguous. Trimming took 2 bases from V and 1 from J, leaving 11 bases between them. The CDR3 runs to 14 residues. CDR1 is GTSNPN and CDR2 is SVGIG in the germline V gene (reference sequence). CDR3 amino acids: CAWSPDWWNTEAFF. The CDR3 DNA reads TGTGCCTGGAGTCCGGATTGGTGGAACACTGAAGCTTTCTTT.

The rearrangement joins TRBV5-1 to TRBJ2-1, with unresolved D. The CDR3 has 13 residues. CDR1 is SGHRS, CDR2 YFSETQ, per germline. V shed 0 bases and J shed 7 bases, with 8 bases lying between them. In DNA form, the CDR3 reads TGCGCCAGCAGCTTGGTGGTTCGGAATGAGCAGTTCTTC. Translation: CASSLVVRNEQFF.

This clone appeared a few times. CDR3 in amino acids: CAWGTSGDNEQFF. In DNA, the CDR3 is TGTGCCTGGGGGACTAGCGGGGACAATGAGCAGTTCTTC. The chain employs TRBV30 and TRBJ2-1, with TRBD2 matching 13 bases. V shed 5 bases, J shed 5 bases, and the junction held 0 bases outside the gene matches. The germline V gene has CDR1 GTSNPN and CDR2 SVGIG (reference sequence). This CDR3 comprises 13 residues.

The V gene is TRBV11-2, the J gene TRBJ2-1; the D is unclear. V lost 7 bases to trimming and J lost 8 bases, with 15 bases between them. Germline V gives CDR1 SGHAT, CDR2 FQNNGV. The CDR3 extends over 13 amino acids. CDR3 sequence reads: CASTPLRPDEQFF. CDR3 in DNA: TGTGCCAGCACCCCGTTGCGCCCAGATGAGCAGTTCTTC.

This clone was counted only a few times. Other DNA variants within this sample encode the same CDR3. V is TRBV29-1 and J is TRBJ1-2; the D gene is possibly TRBD1 (6 bases). This CDR3 region has 12 residues. Trimming took 0 bases from V and 5 from J, leaving 7 bases between them. Germline V gives CDR1 SQVTM, CDR2 ANQGSEA. CDR3 nucleotides: TGCAGCGTTGAAGACAGGGGATATGGCTACACCTTC. It codes for CSVEDRGYGYTF.

This clone occurred a few times. This chain links TRBV29-1 with TRBJ2-1; D uncertain. Germline CDR1 SQVTM, CDR2 ANQGSEA. This CDR3 has 11 amino acids. Trimming left V 7 bases short and J 4 bases short, with 8 bases between. CDR3 amino acids: CSAERYNEQFF. For the CDR3, the DNA is TGCAGCGCCGAACGGTACAATGAGCAGTTCTTC.

This clone was counted only a few times. The V gene is TRBV18, the J gene TRBJ1-1; D unclear. The CDR3 is 13 residues long. CDR1 and CDR2 from the germline V gene are KGHSH and LQKENI. V was clipped by 3 bases and J by 4 bases, with 9 bases between them. CDR3 sequence reads: CASSPTPGTEAFF. The CDR3 bases are TGTGCCAGCTCACCGACACCCGGCACTGAAGCTTTCTTT. The entire variable domain, with the rest obtained from reference TRBV18 and TRBJ1-1, is as follows: NAGVMQNPRHLVRRRGQEARLRCSPMKGHSHVYWYRQLPEEGLKFMVYLQKENIIDESGMPKERFSAEFPKEGPSILRIQQVVRGDSAAYFCASSPTPGTEAFFGQGTRLTVV.

This sequence joins TRBV29-1 and TRBJ2-1, with D hard to call. CDR1 and CDR2 (germline): SQVTM, ANQGSEA. Trimming took 3 bases from V and 0 from J, leaving 12 bases between them. This CDR3 has 15 residues. This chain's CDR3 is CSVEGGSDSYNEQFF. CDR3 in DNA: TGCAGCGTTGAGGGCGGCAGCGACTCCTACAATGAGCAGTTCTTC.

This chain connects TRBV25-1 to TRBJ1-2; the match to TRBD1 covers 7 bases. The CDR3 is made up of 12 amino acids. The V gene's germline CDR1 is MGHDK and CDR2 SYGVNS. Unmatched junction bases numbered 5, after V lost 9 bases and J lost 4 bases. This chain's CDR3 is CASSDRRYGYTF. CDR3 in DNA: TGTGCCAGTTCGGACAGGCGCTATGGCTACACCTTC.

With respect to this clone: It may be a read error: a sequence one base away is much more abundant. The V and J genes are TRBV27 and TRBJ2-5; D unresolved. Germline lookup yields CDR1 MNHEY and CDR2 SMNVEV (reference sequence). Trimming cost V 6 bases and J 0 bases, with 5 bases left between them. The CDR3 consists of 12 residues. The CDR3 DNA is TGTGCCAGCAGCCCTTACCAAGAGACCCAGTACTTC. Amino acid sequence: CASSPYQETQYF.

This clone was counted a few times. This rearrangement joins TRBV18 to TRBJ2-1; TRBD2 aligns across 12 bases. The V gene end was trimmed by 3 bases and the J gene end by 4 bases; junction bases not matched to a gene: 1. Germline V gene lookup returns CDR1 KGHSH and CDR2 LQKENI. The length of the CDR3 is 15 residues. For the CDR3, the DNA is TGTGCCAGCTCACCGGGACTAGCGGGTTACAATGAGCAGTTCTTC. Residues: CASSPGLAGYNEQFF.